These 2 T cell receptor beta chains share one sample of origin, sequenced in a study of T cells in localized non-small cell lung cancer. The protocol was immunoSEQ multiplex PCR, while the TCRdb copy is restricted to in-frame clones and leaves out a portion. Among 15,000 to 20,000 clones, about four fifths were seen once, and the ten largest hold roughly 33%. This sample comprised peripheral blood, obtained before any cancer treatment. These receptors were collected from a male donor aged 60 or over with stage I lung adenocarcinoma.

This chain joins TRBV5-6 and TRBJ1-5; D call uncertain. The V end lost 0 bases, the J end lost 4 bases, and 2 bases lay between the germline ends. Per the germline V gene, CDR1 is SGHDT and CDR2 is YYEEEE. This CDR3 contains 12 residues. For the CDR3, the DNA is TGTGCCAGCAGCTTGGGAAATCAGCCCCAGCATTTT. It codes for CASSLGNQPQHF. The variable domain in full, completed from reference TRBV5-6 and TRBJ1-5, reads DAGVTQSPTHLIKTRGQQVTLRCSPKSGHDTVSWYQQALGQGPQFIFQYYEEEERQRGNFPDRFSGHQFPNYSSELNVNALLLGDSALYLCASSLGNQPQHFGDGTRLSIL.

The chain recombines TRBV20-1 with TRBJ2-7; TRBD1 is a possible D gene (5 bases). Trimming stripped 1 base from V and 9 bases from J, with 10 bases between. The CDR3 runs to 11 residues. Germline V CDR1 and CDR2: DFQATT, SNEGSKA (reference sequence). Here the CDR3 reads CSARGLTGQYF. The DNA of the CDR3 is TGCAGTGCTAGAGGGTTAACAGGGCAGTACTTC.